This T cell receptor beta chain was identified during a study of metastatic and nonmetastatic thyroid tumors. In the study overall: A comparison of repertoires was made across blood and tumor or nodule tissue from malignant and benign thyroid patients. General study points: TCR beta diversity was reportedly significantly higher in malignant thyroid tumors than benign nodules, in blood and tumor.

Concerning this clone: Its matching antigen is unknown.

The authors' processing: Using the CDR3 differences seen across clinicopathological groups, the authors built a distant-metastasis classifier for papillary thyroid cancer, which was meant to discriminate distant-metastatic patients. With MiXCR, TCRdb reprocessed the PCR reads. These V and J calls rely on TCRdb rather than the paper's analysis. The table lists 10,000 to 12,000 clones, 25% to 35% of them singletons. V gave up 6 bases and J gave up 5 bases; unmatched junction bases: 6. Germline assignment: CDR1 KGHDR and CDR2 SFDVKD. The CDR3 spans 13 residues. Thyroid surgery had not been preceded by any treatment in any patient.

The chain combines TRBV24-1 with TRBJ2-7, with 7 bases identical to TRBD1. The sample taken for sequencing was tumor tissue. This clonotype was sampled from a male donor with papillary thyroid cancer or a benign thyroid nodule (not recorded which). Some clones in this sample may be carry-over from other donors' samples. The CDR3 sequence is CATSPEGGNEQYF. CDR3 nucleotides: TGTGCCACCAGTCCAGAAGGGGGCAACGAGCAGTACTTC.